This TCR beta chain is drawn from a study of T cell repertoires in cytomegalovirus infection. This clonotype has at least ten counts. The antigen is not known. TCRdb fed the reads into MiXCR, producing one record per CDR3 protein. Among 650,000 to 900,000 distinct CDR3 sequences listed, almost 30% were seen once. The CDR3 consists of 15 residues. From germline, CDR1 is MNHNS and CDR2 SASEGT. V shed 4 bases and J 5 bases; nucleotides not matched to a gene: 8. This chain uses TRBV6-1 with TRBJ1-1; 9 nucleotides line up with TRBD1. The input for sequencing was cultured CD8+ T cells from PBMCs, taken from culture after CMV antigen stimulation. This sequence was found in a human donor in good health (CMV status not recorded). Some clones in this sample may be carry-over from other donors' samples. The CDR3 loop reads CASSAMTGGWTEAFF. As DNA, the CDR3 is TGTGCCAGCAGTGCCATGACAGGGGGGTGGACTGAAGCTTTCTTT.